The present T cell receptor (beta chain) was sequenced within a study of blood T cell repertoires in COVID-19 (dated by TCRdb to between 2020 and 2021). A note on the overall study: Samples from collaborators originated in the United States, Italy and Spain and spanned both the acute and convalescent phases of COVID-19. The dataset comprised deeply sampled blood TCRbeta repertoires from subjects exposed to, actively infected with, or recovered from COVID-19. Samples were obtained from the ongoing ImmuneRACE study (first 160 participants) and from 1,200 or so subjects provided by 6 global collaborators. The repertoires were released in a freely available public database meant as a resource for research on the immune response to SARS-CoV-2. The material from the prospective study consisted of cDNA or gDNA derived from T cells, B-cell-depleted T cells, or PBMCs. The sample metadata nearly always contained a de-identified subject ID, COVID-19 status, age in years and sex. Where available, HLA class I and class II types were obtained from metadata supplied by the sample provider rather than from assay-based typing.

Findings and caveats that apply to the study as a whole: The quantity of clinical and demographic metadata differed by source and by participant and was supplied without curation.

CDR1 and CDR2 (MNHEY, SVGEGT) derive from the germline V gene. Ends trimmed: V by 5 bases, J by 6 bases; bases unmatched to a gene: 6. The CDR3 measures 14 amino acids from cysteine to phenylalanine. Only the CDR3 region is kept as DNA, spanning 42 bases read in frame from base 1. TCRbeta CDR3 regions were amplified from genomic DNA using the immunoSEQ Assay, a bias-controlled multiplex PCR. Under the source paper's analysis protocol: The number of nucleated cells in each sample was estimated from the amplification of reference gene primers within the assay. To quantify the absolute abundance of each unique TCRbeta CDR3 rearrangement, sequence reads were collapsed and filtered. Productive Simpson clonality was computed per sample as the square root of Simpson's diversity index over productive rearrangements. Sourced from immuneACCESS, this table was stored by TCRdb with only in-frame sequences that have V and J called. A share of the clones is absent; for the studies checked, an unresolved V gene accounts for under half, and the remainder has no known explanation. The D gene and trimming were derived from the DNA, and the V and J assignments and clone size from that table. This sample holds about 75,000 clones; 88% were observed only once. Of the sample, over 5% falls within the top ten clones.

Comment on this clone: It lacks a known antigen. Per-nucleotide qualities are absent, and no much larger clonotype sits a single base away.

The collaborating institutions used their own protocols to collect whole blood in K2EDTA tubes. For TCRbeta analysis, collaborators shipped samples in one of three forms: frozen whole blood, isolated PBMCs, or DNA extracted from either of those sample types. The sequence joins TRBV6-2 or TRBV6-3 to TRBJ1-5, with 8 bases aligning to TRBD1. Sequenced: peripheral blood. This clonotype was sampled from a woman aged 70-85 years with acute or convalescent COVID-19. The nucleotide sequence reads TGTGCCAGCAGTCCCGGACAGGGACGTCAGCCCCAGCATTTT. Protein translation: CASSPGQGRQPQHF.